This T cell receptor beta chain is from a study of T-cell memory formation after mild COVID-19. Study details: Largely donor-specific sequence clusters came from two donors. Findings and caveats of the study: Prior to infection, memory already included some responding clones, suggesting cross-reactive memory joined. Day 15 to 85 contracting clones showed balanced CD4/CD8; later expanders leaned CD4+.

Trimming at V came to 5 bases and at J to 3 bases, leaving 12 bases not matched to a gene. The length of the CDR3 is 18 residues. Per germline, CDR1 SGHVS and CDR2 FNYEAQ. This clonotype was seen at least ten times. Its antigen is unknown. Constant-segment-primed 5'RACE gave TCR alpha and TCR beta cDNA libraries with sample barcodes and UMIs. TCRdb ran MiXCR on the 5' RACE reads and lists one entry per CDR3 protein. The data contain 100,000 or so distinct CDR3 sequences, over 8.5% of them singletons. The gene calls are TRBV7-6 and TRBJ2-1, with 11 positions matching TRBD2. The sequence derives from a man between 18 and 35 years old who had mild COVID-19 (a few samples of this study predate the infection). Cell type and time point are not known. Sequences were obtained from PBMCs or a T cell subset sorted from them (not recorded which). The CDR3 DNA sequence: TGTGCCAGCAGCCCCGGAGTAGCGGGGGGGCGAGGCTACAATGAGCAGTTCTTC. Residues: CASSPGVAGGRGYNEQFF. The whole variable domain, filled in from reference TRBV7-6 and TRBJ2-1, reads GAGVSQSPRYKVTKRGQDVALRCDPISGHVSLYWYRQALGQGPEFLTYFNYEAQQDKSGLPNDRFSAERPEGSISTLTIQRTEQRDSAMYRCASSPGVAGGRGYNEQFFGPGTRLTVL.